A single T cell receptor (beta chain) is shown here with its context. This table comes from immunoSEQ multiplex PCR, and its TCRdb copy is limited to in-frame clones, with some not included. The sample lists around 160,000 clones, approximately 90% occurring once. This entry comes from a study of blood T cell repertoires in COVID-19. Sequencing was performed on peripheral blood. The receptor was isolated from an older woman with COVID-19, enrolled during active disease.

CDR3 DNA sequence: TGCGCCAGCAGCCAAACGGGGGGTGGAAACACCATATATTTT. Encoded protein: CASSQTGGGNTIYF. The rearrangement joins TRBV4-1 to TRBJ1-3; possible D gene TRBD1, 5 bases. Germline values: CDR1 MGHRA, CDR2 YSYEKL. This CDR3 has 14 amino acids. V was pared by 2 bases and J by 3 bases, with 8 bases between.